These 28 T cell receptor beta chains were all obtained from the same sample, sequenced in a study of blood T cell repertoires in COVID-19. Method: immunoSEQ multiplex PCR; TCRdb's copy keeps in-frame clones and lacks some. The sample carries over 200,000 clones, approximately 90% recorded once. The specimen sequenced was peripheral blood. These receptors all stem from a man aged 25 to 40 with COVID-19, enrolled during active disease.

The chain couples TRBV6-5 to TRBJ1-6; D is possibly TRBD1 (6 bases). V gave up 4 bases and J gave up 9 bases, with 13 bases separating them. Germline CDR1 MNHEY, CDR2 SVGAGI. This CDR3 contains 14 residues. Written as DNA, the CDR3 is TGTGCCAGCAGTTTGGACAGATCGCGTTCACCCCTCCACTTT. Its protein product is CASSLDRSRSPLHF.

The chain combines TRBV7-8 with TRBJ2-7; 9 nucleotides match TRBD1. The junction had 1 base not matched to a gene; V was cut back by 0 bases and J by 4 bases. Germline V gives CDR1 SGHVS, CDR2 FQNEAQ. This CDR3 spans 14 amino acids. This chain's CDR3 is CASSLAGQGYEQYF. The DNA for the CDR3 is TGTGCCAGCAGCTTAGCGGGACAGGGTTACGAGCAGTACTTC.

The V call is TRBV4-1, the J call TRBJ1-2; the D is unclear. The CDR3 is 14 amino acids. The germline CDR1 and CDR2 sequences are MGHRA and YSYEKL. Trimming took 2 bases from V and 6 from J, leaving 13 bases between them. DNA of the CDR3: TGCGCCAGCAGCCAACACCCCTTCGGGGATGGCTACACCTTC. Translated: CASSQHPFGDGYTF.

The gene calls are TRBV7-3 and TRBJ2-3, with 10 bases matching TRBD2. V was clipped by 1 base and J by 4 bases; unmatched bases: 11. The CDR3 runs 18 residues. Germline CDR1 reads SGHTA; CDR2 reads FQGTGA. This CDR3 reads CASSLIPSSGSPADTQYF. The DNA for the CDR3 is TGTGCCAGCAGCTTAATCCCCTCTAGCGGGAGTCCGGCAGATACGCAGTATTTT.

The chain's CDR3 is CASSLLQYSNQPQHF. Here the CDR3 DNA reads TGTGCCAGCAGTTTATTGCAGTATAGCAATCAGCCCCAGCATTTT. V and J are TRBV28 and TRBJ1-5; D uncertain. CDR3 length equals 15 residues. With 1 base removed from V and 0 bases from J, the gap between germline ends came to 7 bases. In germline, CDR1 is MDHEN, CDR2 SYDVKM. The variable domain in full, completed from reference TRBV28 and TRBJ1-5, reads DVKVTQSSRYLVKRTGEKVFLECVQDMDHENMFWYRQDPGLGLRLIYFSYDVKMKEKGDIPEGYSVSREKKERFSLILESASTNQTSMYLCASSLLQYSNQPQHFGDGTRLSIL.

This clone was seen a single time. V gene TRBV6-6 combines with J gene TRBJ1-1, with 9 bases lining up with TRBD1. CDR1 is MNHNY, CDR2 SVGAGI, per germline (reference sequence). V shed 5 bases and J 0 bases; nucleotides not matched to a gene: 4. This CDR3 is 15 amino acids long. Here the CDR3 DNA reads TGTGCCAGCAGTCCGGGACAGGGAATGAACACTGAAGCTTTCTTT. Translation gives CASSPGQGMNTEAFF.

This clone was detected once. This chain connects TRBV7-3 to TRBJ1-6; tentatively, D is TRBD1 (6 bases). Germline assignment: CDR1 SGHTA and CDR2 FQGTGA. CDR3 length equals 14 residues. With 3 bases removed from V and 6 bases from J, the gap between germline ends came to 9 bases. Here the CDR3 DNA reads TGTGCCAGCAGCTTCACAGGGTTTAATTCACCCCTCCACTTT. It yields the protein CASSFTGFNSPLHF.

The chain employs TRBV2 and TRBJ1-1, with D possibly being TRBD1 (5 bases). Between the trimmed V and J ends, which lost 5 bases and 4 bases, there was a span of 14 bases. Germline CDR1 is SNHLY and CDR2 is FYNNEI. This CDR3 has 14 amino acids. This chain's CDR3 is CASSLLGQGTEAFF. The CDR3 DNA is TGTGCCAGCAGTCTACTCGGACAAGGCACTGAAGCTTTCTTT.

To note about this clone: The sample holds other DNA sequences that translate to the same CDR3. The chain has TRBV5-1 and TRBJ2-2, with D perhaps TRBD1 (5 bases). Germline loops: CDR1 SGHRS, CDR2 YFSETQ. The length of the CDR3 is 13 residues. The V and J ends lost 4 bases and 5 bases respectively, with 9 bases between them. The CDR3 DNA reads TGCGCCAGCAGCCTGCAGGGTACCGGGGAGCTGTTTTTT. Its translation is CASSLQGTGELFF.

J is TRBJ2-1 and V is TRBV7-2; unclear D gene. With 1 base removed from V and 6 bases from J, the gap between germline ends came to 7 bases. The CDR3 runs 13 residues. Germline loops: CDR1 SGHTA, CDR2 FQGNSA. The CDR3 here is CASSLGYPNEQFF. The CDR3 nucleotides are TGTGCCAGCAGCTTAGGCTACCCCAATGAGCAGTTCTTC.

This chain connects TRBV7-3 to TRBJ2-2; tentative D call: TRBD2 (6 bases). Trimming removed 1 base at V and 5 bases at J, with 11 bases between. Germline V gene sequence: CDR1 SGHTA, CDR2 FQGTGA. The CDR3 spans 15 residues. CDR3 amino acids: CASSLKVGSTGELFF. CDR3 nucleotide sequence: TGTGCCAGCAGCTTAAAGGTCGGGAGTACCGGGGAGCTGTTTTTT.

The J gene is TRBJ2-1, the V gene TRBV24-1; D is undetermined. Germline CDR1 KGHDR, CDR2 SFDVKD. V gave up 9 bases and J gave up 10 bases, with 15 bases separating them. This CDR3 has 12 residues. The CDR3 spells CATGLPSREQFF. CDR3 bases: TGTGCCACCGGCCTCCCATCCAGGGAGCAGTTCTTC.

The rearrangement links TRBV7-9 to TRBJ1-5; no clear D. CDR1 and CDR2 from the germline V gene are SEHNR and FQNEAQ (reference sequence). Trimming removed 1 base from V and 3 bases from J, with 13 bases in between. CDR3 length: 16 amino acids. CDR3 in DNA: TGTGCCAGCAGCTTAGGTCGCGCGGCAGCCAATCAGCCCCAGCATTTT. It encodes CASSLGRAAANQPQHF.

There are a few counts of this clone. The chain couples TRBV18 to TRBJ1-3; 8 positions match TRBD1. Trimming took 0 bases from V and 0 from J; bases not matched to a gene: 19. Germline assignment: CDR1 KGHSH and CDR2 LQKENI. The CDR3 sequence is 22 residues long. CDR3 amino acids: CASSPPDFRQGSKRSSGNTIYF. The CDR3 DNA follows: TGTGCCAGCTCACCACCGGATTTTAGACAGGGGTCTAAGCGAAGCTCTGGAAACACCATATATTTT.

The sample holds a few counts of this clone. The J gene is TRBJ2-1, the V gene TRBV24-1, with TRBD1 identical over 10 bases. This CDR3 has 16 amino acids. Unmatched junction bases numbered 7, after V lost 4 bases and J lost 5 bases. Germline values: CDR1 KGHDR, CDR2 SFDVKD. This CDR3 reads CATSESGQGLDNEQFF. In nucleotides, the CDR3 is TGTGCCACCAGTGAGTCGGGACAGGGGTTGGACAATGAGCAGTTCTTC.

The rearrangement uses TRBV10-2 and TRBJ1-5; possibly TRBD1 for D (6 bases). V lost 7 bases to trimming and J lost 4 bases, with 8 bases between them. Germline V CDR1 and CDR2: WSHSY, SAAADI. CDR3 size: 12 residues. In DNA form, the CDR3 reads TGCGCCAGCACCGACAGGAATCAGCCCCAGCATTTT. This gives the protein CASTDRNQPQHF.

The CDR3 sequence is CASSQQPPGHYGYTF. Written as DNA, the CDR3 is TGCGCCAGCAGCCAACAACCCCCTGGGCACTATGGCTACACCTTC. This chain joins TRBV4-3 and TRBJ1-2; D unclear. Germline assignment: CDR1 LGHNA and CDR2 YSLEER. This CDR3 contains 15 residues. Trimming took off 2 bases at V and 3 bases at J, with 13 bases between the two ends.

This clone was counted once. The rearrangement links TRBV19 to TRBJ2-5, with a weak D call TRBD2 (5 bases). CDR3 size: 13 residues. Trimming took 3 bases from V and 7 from J, leaving 12 bases between them. Germline V CDR1 and CDR2: LNHDA, SQIVND (reference sequence). DNA of the CDR3: TGTGCCAGTAGTATGGAGAGGGATGCGACCCAGTACTTC. Protein sequence: CASSMERDATQYF.

The V and J genes are TRBV5-1 and TRBJ2-4; 8 nucleotides line up with TRBD1. Germline CDR1 SGHRS, CDR2 YFSETQ. This CDR3 has 19 amino acids. V lost 4 bases, J lost 1 base, and 16 bases stayed unmatched. The CDR3 protein is CASSPYEAGQGEAKNIQYF. The DNA of the CDR3 is TGCGCCAGCAGCCCCTACGAAGCCGGACAGGGTGAGGCCAAAAACATTCAGTACTTC.

The rearrangement uses TRBV19 and TRBJ2-5; perhaps TRBD2 as D (6 bases). The CDR3 is made up of 14 amino acids. Germline V gene data show CDR1 as LNHDA and CDR2 as SQIVND (reference sequence). V was pared by 4 bases and J by 5 bases, with 14 bases between. The DNA of the CDR3 is TGTGCCAGTAGTACCCCCGGAGGGCTGGAGACCCAGTACTTC. It yields the protein CASSTPGGLETQYF.

The chain is built from TRBV11-3 and TRBJ2-1; no definite D call. Trimming shortened V by 5 bases and J by 0 bases, and 14 bases separated the two germline ends. CDR3 length: 16 residues. CDR1 is SGHNT, CDR2 YENEEA, per germline. CDR3 sequence: CASSPEPYGSYNEQFF. CDR3 sequence (DNA): TGTGCCAGCAGCCCGGAGCCTTACGGCTCCTACAATGAGCAGTTCTTC.

This clone was seen just once. The DNA of the CDR3 is TGTGCCAGCGGGGGGGGAGGGAACACTGAAGCTTTCTTT. Its translation: CASGGGGNTEAFF. The V gene is TRBV18, the J gene TRBJ1-1; weak D call: TRBD1 (5 bases). V was cut by 8 bases and J by 1 base, with 11 bases left in between. The CDR3 runs to 13 residues. Germline lookup yields CDR1 KGHSH and CDR2 LQKENI. The variable domain in full, with the rest retrieved from reference TRBV18 and TRBJ1-1, is NAGVMQNPRHLVRRRGQEARLRCSPMKGHSHVYWYRQLPEEGLKFMVYLQKENIIDESGMPKERFSAEFPKEGPSILRIQQVVRGDSAAYFCASGGGGNTEAFFGQGTRLTVV.

The CDR3 bases are TGTGCCAGCAGCCGGGGGACTGAAGCTTTCTTT. It specifies CASSRGTEAFF. The gene calls are TRBV2 and TRBJ1-1; D might be TRBD1 (5 bases). Looked up from germline, CDR1 is SNHLY and CDR2 is FYNNEI. Trimming removed 6 bases at V and 5 bases at J, with 7 bases between. There are 11 residues in the CDR3.

CDR3 region: CASSDGQGAPGNIQYF. The CDR3 DNA reads as TGTGCCAGCAGTGACGGTCAGGGGGCTCCGGGAAACATTCAGTACTTC. The chain is built from TRBV6-1 and TRBJ2-4, with TRBD1 matching over 8 bases. V shed 3 bases, J shed 6 bases, and the junction held 10 bases outside the gene matches. Germline CDR1 MNHNS, CDR2 SASEGT. CDR3 length: 16 amino acids.

The gene calls are TRBV28 and TRBJ2-7; 7 bases align to TRBD2. Germline V CDR1 and CDR2: MDHEN, SYDVKM. This CDR3 has 15 residues. V was pared by 6 bases and J by 2 bases, with 10 bases of the junction left unmatched. For the CDR3, the DNA is TGTGCCAGCAGCCCGTCCGGGACTACAGCCTACGAGCAGTACTTC. Its translation is CASSPSGTTAYEQYF.

The chain recombines TRBV4-2 with TRBJ2-7; D gene uncertain. Germline values: CDR1 LGHNA, CDR2 YNFKEQ. The CDR3 sequence is 16 residues long. Trimming removed 4 bases at V and 6 bases at J, with 22 bases between. The CDR3 spells CASSLNLGSSFAEQYF. As DNA, the CDR3 is TGTGCCAGCAGCCTAAACCTGGGCAGTTCCTTCGCCGAGCAGTACTTC.

This clone was observed a single time. The CDR3 region has the DNA TGTGCCAGCAGCTTCCCCCGTAGGCGGGAGGCCCGTCACACAGATACGCAGTATTTT. Translating gives CASSFPRRREARHTDTQYF. The rearrangement links TRBV7-8 to TRBJ2-3, with 8 nucleotides matching TRBD2. After removal of 3 bases from V and 2 bases from J, the junction contained 16 bases not matched to a gene. The CDR3 totals 19 residues. Germline assignment: CDR1 SGHVS and CDR2 FQNEAQ.

The J gene is TRBJ2-2, the V gene TRBV7-6, with unresolved D. The CDR3 extends over 15 amino acids. Trimming took off 5 bases at V and 0 bases at J, with 10 bases between the two ends. Germline V gene data show CDR1 as SGHVS and CDR2 as FNYEAQ. CDR3 in amino acids: CASSPPTANTGELFF. CDR3 DNA: TGTGCCAGCAGCCCGCCCACGGCGAACACCGGGGAGCTGTTTTTT.